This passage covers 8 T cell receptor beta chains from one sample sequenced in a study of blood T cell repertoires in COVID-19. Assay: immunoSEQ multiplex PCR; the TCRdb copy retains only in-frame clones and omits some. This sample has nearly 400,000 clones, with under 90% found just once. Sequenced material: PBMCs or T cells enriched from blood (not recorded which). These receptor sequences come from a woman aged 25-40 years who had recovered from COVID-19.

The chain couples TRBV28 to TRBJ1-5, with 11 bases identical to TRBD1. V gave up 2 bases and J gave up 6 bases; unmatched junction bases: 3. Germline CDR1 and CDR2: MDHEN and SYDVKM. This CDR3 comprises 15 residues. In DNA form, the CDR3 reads TGTGCCAGCAGTTTAACGGGACAGGGGGTTCAGCCCCAGCATTTT. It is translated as CASSLTGQGVQPQHF.

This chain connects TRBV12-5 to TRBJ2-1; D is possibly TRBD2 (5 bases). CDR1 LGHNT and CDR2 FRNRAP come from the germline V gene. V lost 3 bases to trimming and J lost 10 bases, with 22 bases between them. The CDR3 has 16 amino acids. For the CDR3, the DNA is TGTGCTAGTGGTTTCGTCATAGGACTCCGGTTAGGGGAGCAGTTCTTC. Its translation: CASGFVIGLRLGEQFF.

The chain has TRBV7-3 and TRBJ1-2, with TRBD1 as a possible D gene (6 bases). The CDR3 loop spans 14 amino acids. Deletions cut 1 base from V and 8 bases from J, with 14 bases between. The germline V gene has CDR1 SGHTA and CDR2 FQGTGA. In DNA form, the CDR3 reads TGTGCCAGCAGCTTAAGTCCCAGGGGCGAAGGCTACACCTTC. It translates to CASSLSPRGEGYTF.

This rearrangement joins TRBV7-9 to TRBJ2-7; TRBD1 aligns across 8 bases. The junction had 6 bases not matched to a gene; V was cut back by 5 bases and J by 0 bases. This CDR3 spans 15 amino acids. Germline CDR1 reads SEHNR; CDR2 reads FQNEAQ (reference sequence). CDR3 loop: CASSPWTGRSYEQYF. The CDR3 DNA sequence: TGTGCCAGCAGCCCATGGACAGGGCGCTCCTACGAGCAGTACTTC.

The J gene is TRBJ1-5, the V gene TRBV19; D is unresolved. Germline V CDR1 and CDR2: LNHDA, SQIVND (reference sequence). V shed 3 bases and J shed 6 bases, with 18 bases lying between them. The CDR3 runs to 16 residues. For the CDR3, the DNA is TGTGCCAGTAGTATCGGGGAGGGCTTCGTAGGTCAGCCCCAGCATTTT. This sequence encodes CASSIGEGFVGQPQHF.

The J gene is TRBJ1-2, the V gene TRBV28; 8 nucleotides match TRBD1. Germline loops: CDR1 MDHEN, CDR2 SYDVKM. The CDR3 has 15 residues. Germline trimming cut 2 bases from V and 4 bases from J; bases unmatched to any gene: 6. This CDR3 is CASSLSGQGVYGYTF. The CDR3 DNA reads TGTGCCAGCAGTTTAAGCGGACAGGGAGTCTATGGCTACACCTTC.

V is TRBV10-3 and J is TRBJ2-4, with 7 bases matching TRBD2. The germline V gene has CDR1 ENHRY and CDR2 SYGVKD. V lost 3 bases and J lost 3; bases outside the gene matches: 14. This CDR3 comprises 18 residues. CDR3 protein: CAISDRSGRVWDKNIQYF. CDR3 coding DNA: TGTGCCATCAGTGATAGATCAGGGAGGGTATGGGACAAAAACATTCAGTACTTC.

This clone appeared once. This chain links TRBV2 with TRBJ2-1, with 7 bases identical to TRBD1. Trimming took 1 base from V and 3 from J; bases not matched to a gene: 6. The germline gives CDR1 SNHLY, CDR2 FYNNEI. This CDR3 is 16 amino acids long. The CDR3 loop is CASSEEGAVFYNEQFF. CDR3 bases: TGTGCCAGCAGTGAAGAGGGGGCGGTTTTCTACAATGAGCAGTTCTTC.